This T cell receptor beta chain was profiled in a study of blood T cell repertoires in COVID-19. Study information: Sources were T cells, B-cell-depleted T cells, or PBMCs; the material itself was cDNA or gDNA.

The data were produced by immunoSEQ multiplex PCR, yet TCRdb's version contains in-frame clones alone and is incomplete. The data contain some 490,000 clones, 70% to 90% of them singletons. Looked up from germline, CDR1 is MNHEY and CDR2 is SVGAGI. The junction had 2 bases not matched to a gene; V was cut back by 4 bases and J by 8 bases. This CDR3 spans 13 amino acids. The rearrangement links TRBV6-5 to TRBJ1-3, with 10 nucleotides matching TRBD1. Sequenced: PBMCs or T cells enriched from blood (not recorded which). The clonotype comes from a woman in her fifties or sixties who had recovered from COVID-19. For the CDR3, the DNA is TGTGCCAGCAGTTCGGGACAGGGGTACACCATATATTTT. Translation: CASSSGQGYTIYF.